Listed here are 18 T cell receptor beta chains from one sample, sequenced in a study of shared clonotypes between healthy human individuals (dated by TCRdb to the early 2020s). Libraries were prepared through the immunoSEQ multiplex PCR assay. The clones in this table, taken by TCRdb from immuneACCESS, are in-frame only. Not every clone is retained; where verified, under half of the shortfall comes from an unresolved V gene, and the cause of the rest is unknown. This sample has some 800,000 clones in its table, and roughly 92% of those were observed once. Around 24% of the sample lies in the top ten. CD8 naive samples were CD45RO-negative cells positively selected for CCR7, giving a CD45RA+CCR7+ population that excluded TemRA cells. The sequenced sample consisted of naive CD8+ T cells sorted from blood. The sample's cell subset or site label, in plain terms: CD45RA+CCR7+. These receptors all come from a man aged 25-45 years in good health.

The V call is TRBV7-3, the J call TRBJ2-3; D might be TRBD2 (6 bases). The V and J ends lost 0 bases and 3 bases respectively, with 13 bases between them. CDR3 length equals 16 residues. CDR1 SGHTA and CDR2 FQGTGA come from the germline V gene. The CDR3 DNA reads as TGTGCCAGCAGCTTAACGGTTCGGGGGAGGACAGATACGCAGTATTTT. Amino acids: CASSLTVRGRTDTQYF.

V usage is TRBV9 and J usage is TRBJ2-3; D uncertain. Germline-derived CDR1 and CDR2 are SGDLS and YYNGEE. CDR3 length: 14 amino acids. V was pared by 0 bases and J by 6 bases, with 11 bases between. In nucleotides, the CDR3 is TGTGCCAGCAGCGTAGACGGAGATGGGGATACGCAGTATTTT. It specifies CASSVDGDGDTQYF. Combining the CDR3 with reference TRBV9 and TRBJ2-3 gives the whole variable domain DSGVTQTPKHLITATGQRVTLRCSPRSGDLSVYWYQQSLDQGLQFLIQYYNGEERAKGNILERFSAQQFPDLHSELNLSSLELGDSALYFCASSVDGDGDTQYFGPGTRLTVL.

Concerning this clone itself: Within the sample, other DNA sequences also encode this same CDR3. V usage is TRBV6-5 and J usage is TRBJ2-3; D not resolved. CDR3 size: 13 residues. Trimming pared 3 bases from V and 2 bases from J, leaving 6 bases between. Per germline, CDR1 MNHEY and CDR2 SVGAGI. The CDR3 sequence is CASSYSNTDTQYF. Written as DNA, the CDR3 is TGTGCCAGCAGTTATTCAAACACAGATACGCAGTATTTT.

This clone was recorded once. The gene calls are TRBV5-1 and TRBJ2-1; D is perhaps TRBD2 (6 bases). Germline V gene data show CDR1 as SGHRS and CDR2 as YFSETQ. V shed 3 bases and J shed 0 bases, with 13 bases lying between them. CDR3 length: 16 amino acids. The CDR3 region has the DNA TGCGCCAGCAGCTCGCAACTAGCCGCCTCCTACAATGAGCAGTTCTTC. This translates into CASSSQLAASYNEQFF.

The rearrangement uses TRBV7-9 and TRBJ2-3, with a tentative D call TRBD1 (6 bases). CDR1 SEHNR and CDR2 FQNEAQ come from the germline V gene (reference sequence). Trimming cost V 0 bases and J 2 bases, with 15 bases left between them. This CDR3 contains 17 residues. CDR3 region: CASSLAMGARPTDTQYF. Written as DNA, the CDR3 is TGTGCCAGCAGCTTAGCGATGGGGGCTCGACCCACAGATACGCAGTATTTT.

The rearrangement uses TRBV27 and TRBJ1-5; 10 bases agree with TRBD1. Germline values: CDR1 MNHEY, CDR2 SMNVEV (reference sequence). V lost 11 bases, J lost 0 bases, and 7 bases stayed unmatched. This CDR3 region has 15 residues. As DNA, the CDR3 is TGTGCCGCAGGGGACAGGGGTAATAGCAATCAGCCCCAGCATTTT. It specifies CAAGDRGNSNQPQHF.

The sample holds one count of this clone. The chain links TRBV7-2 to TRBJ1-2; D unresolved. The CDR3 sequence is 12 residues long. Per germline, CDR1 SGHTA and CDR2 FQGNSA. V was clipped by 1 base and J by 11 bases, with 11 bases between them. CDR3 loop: CASSLGTSGYTF. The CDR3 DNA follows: TGTGCCAGCAGCTTAGGGACCTCGGGGTACACCTTC.

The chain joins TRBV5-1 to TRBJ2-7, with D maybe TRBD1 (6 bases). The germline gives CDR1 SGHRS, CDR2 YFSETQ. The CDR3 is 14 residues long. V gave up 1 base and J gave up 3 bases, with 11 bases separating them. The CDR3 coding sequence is TGCGCCAGCAGCTTGACCGGGACACACTACGAGCAGTACTTC. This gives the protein CASSLTGTHYEQYF.

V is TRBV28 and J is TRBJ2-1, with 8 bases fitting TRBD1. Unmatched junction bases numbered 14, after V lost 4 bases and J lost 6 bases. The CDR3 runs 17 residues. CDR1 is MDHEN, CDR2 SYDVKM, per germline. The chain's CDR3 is CASSSTHPGQVTNEQFF. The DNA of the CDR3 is TGTGCCAGCAGTTCCACACATCCGGGACAGGTGACCAATGAGCAGTTCTTC.

For the CDR3, the DNA is TGTGCCAGCTCACCGGGACGCCTAGTCGATGAGCAGTTCTTC. It translates to CASSPGRLVDEQFF. The V gene is TRBV18, the J gene TRBJ2-1, with D perhaps matching TRBD1 or TRBD2 (5 bases each). This CDR3 contains 14 residues. Germline CDR1 reads KGHSH; CDR2 reads LQKENI. V gave up 3 bases and J gave up 8 bases, with 14 bases separating them. Full variable domain (missing parts from reference TRBV18 and TRBJ2-1): NAGVMQNPRHLVRRRGQEARLRCSPMKGHSHVYWYRQLPEEGLKFMVYLQKENIIDESGMPKERFSAEFPKEGPSILRIQQVVRGDSAAYFCASSPGRLVDEQFFGPGTRLTVL.

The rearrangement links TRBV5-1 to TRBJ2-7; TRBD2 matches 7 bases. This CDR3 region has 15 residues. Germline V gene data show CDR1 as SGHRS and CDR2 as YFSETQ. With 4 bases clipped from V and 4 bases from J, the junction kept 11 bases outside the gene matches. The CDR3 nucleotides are TGCGCCAGCAGCGGGTCCACAGTTAGCGGGTACGAGCAGTACTTC. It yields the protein CASSGSTVSGYEQYF.

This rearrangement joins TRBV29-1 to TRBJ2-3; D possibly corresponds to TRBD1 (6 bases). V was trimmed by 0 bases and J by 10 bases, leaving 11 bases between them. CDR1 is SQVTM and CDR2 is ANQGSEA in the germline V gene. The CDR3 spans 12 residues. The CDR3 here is CSVEDLGAAQYF. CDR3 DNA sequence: TGCAGCGTTGAAGATCTGGGGGCTGCGCAGTATTTT.

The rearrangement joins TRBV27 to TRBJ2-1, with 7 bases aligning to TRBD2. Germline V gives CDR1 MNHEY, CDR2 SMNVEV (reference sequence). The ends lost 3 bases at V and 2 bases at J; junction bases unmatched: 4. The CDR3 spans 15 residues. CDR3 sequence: CASSFLADPYNEQFF. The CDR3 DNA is TGTGCCAGCAGTTTTCTAGCGGATCCCTACAATGAGCAGTTCTTC.

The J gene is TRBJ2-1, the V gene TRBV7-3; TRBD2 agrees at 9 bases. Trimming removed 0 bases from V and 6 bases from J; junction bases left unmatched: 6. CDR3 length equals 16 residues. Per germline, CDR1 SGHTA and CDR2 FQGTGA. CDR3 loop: CASSLTGSGGPNEQFF. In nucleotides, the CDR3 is TGTGCCAGCAGCTTAACTGGTAGCGGGGGACCCAATGAGCAGTTCTTC.

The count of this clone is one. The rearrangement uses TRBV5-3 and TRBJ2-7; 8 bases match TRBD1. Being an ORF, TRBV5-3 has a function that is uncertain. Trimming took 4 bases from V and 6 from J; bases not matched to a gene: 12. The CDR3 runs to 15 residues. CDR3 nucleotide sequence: TGTGCCAGAAGCGACCCGGGACAGGAGCTTCGCGAGCAGTACTTC. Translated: CARSDPGQELREQYF.

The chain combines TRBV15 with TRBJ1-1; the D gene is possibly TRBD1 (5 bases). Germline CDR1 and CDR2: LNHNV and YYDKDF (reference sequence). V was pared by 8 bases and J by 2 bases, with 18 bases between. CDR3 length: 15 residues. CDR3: CATAGTQVPNTEAFF. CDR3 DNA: TGTGCCACCGCCGGGACTCAAGTCCCCAACACTGAAGCTTTCTTT. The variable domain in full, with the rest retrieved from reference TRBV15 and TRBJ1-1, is DAMVIQNPRYQVTQFGKPVTLSCSQTLNHNVMYWYQQKSSQAPKLLFHYYDKDFNNEADTPDNFQSRRPNTSFCFLDIRSPGLGDTAMYLCATAGTQVPNTEAFFGQGTRLTVV.

This chain's CDR3 is CASSLGTSGQKDTQYF. CDR3 in DNA: TGTGCCAGCAGCTTAGGGACTAGCGGACAGAAAGATACGCAGTATTTT. The chain joins TRBV7-6 to TRBJ2-3; 10 bases are a match to TRBD2. The J segment lost 5 bases and the V segment lost 1 base, leaving 6 bases of the junction unmatched. Germline CDR1 SGHVS, CDR2 FNYEAQ. The CDR3 runs 16 residues.

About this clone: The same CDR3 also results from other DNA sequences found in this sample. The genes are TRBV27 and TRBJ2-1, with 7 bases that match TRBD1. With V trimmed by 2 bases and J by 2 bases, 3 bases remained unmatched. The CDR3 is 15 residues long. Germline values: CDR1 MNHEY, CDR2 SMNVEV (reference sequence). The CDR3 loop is CASSLPGGPYNEQFF. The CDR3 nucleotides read TGTGCCAGCAGTTTACCAGGGGGACCCTACAATGAGCAGTTCTTC.